These 25 T cell receptor beta chains share one sample of origin, sequenced in a study of tumor-infiltrating lymphocytes in primary liver carcinoma. TCR beta cDNA was prepared out of about 510 ng total RNA by means of a constant-region primer. Researchers made the TCR beta libraries by running three nested multiplex PCR rounds with slightly modified ARM-PCR. Primers for the first two PCR rounds were TRBV1-TRBV30 forward primers and a C-beta reverse primer (roughly 10 cycles per round). One entry per CDR3 protein, called by TCRdb with MiXCR from the multiplex PCR reads. The sample carries almost 200,000 distinct CDR3 sequences, 65% recorded once. For blood RNA, unsorted whole blood served as the source, and germline DNA was extracted too. Sequenced input: peripheral blood. The receptors here all came from a woman aged 55-75 years with primary liver carcinoma and hepatitis B virus infection.

CDR3 bases: TGTGCCAGCAGTGAAGTCGGCGGGAGCTTGAACATTCAGTACTTC. Translated, it gives CASSEVGGSLNIQYF. The chain combines TRBV6-1 with TRBJ2-4, with 7 bases identical to TRBD2. Germline trimming cut 1 base from V and 7 bases from J; bases unmatched to any gene: 7. The CDR3 covers 15 residues. Per germline, CDR1 MNHNS and CDR2 SASEGT.

This clonotype has a count of ten or more. The chain combines TRBV11-3 with TRBJ2-1, with 7 bases matching TRBD1. Germline lookup yields CDR1 SGHNT and CDR2 YENEEA. With 5 bases clipped from V and 5 bases from J, the junction kept 9 bases outside the gene matches. The CDR3 is 15 amino acids. The CDR3 DNA reads as TGTGCCAGCAGCCCCCCAGGGGGAAGAGACAATGAGCAGTTCTTC. Translated: CASSPPGGRDNEQFF.

This chain uses TRBV28 with TRBJ2-5; D not resolved. The CDR3 is made up of 14 amino acids. Germline CDR1 and CDR2: MDHEN and SYDVKM. Trimming shortened V by 11 bases and J by 2 bases, and 18 bases separated the two germline ends. Here the CDR3 reads CAGVGTLGQETQYF. The CDR3 coding sequence is TGTGCCGGCGTGGGCACCCTGGGGCAAGAGACCCAGTACTTC.

With respect to this clonotype: A much larger clone is a single base away; this may be a read error. This sequence joins TRBV5-5 and TRBJ2-1; D is unclear. The CDR3 extends over 16 amino acids. CDR1 and CDR2 from the germline V gene are SGHKS and YYEKEE (reference sequence). V was clipped by 4 bases and J by 2 bases, with 16 bases between them. The CDR3 loop reads CASSNDLVLPYNEQFF. The DNA for the CDR3 is TGTGCCAGCAGCAACGACCTAGTTCTCCCCTACAATGAGCAGTTCTTC.

The chain links TRBV10-3 to TRBJ2-6; D gene ambiguous. The V end was cut by 2 bases, the J end by 3 bases, with 8 bases between. The CDR3 totals 15 residues. CDR1 and CDR2 from the germline V gene are ENHRY and SYGVKD. This CDR3 reads CAISEQDYGANVLTF. The CDR3, as DNA: TGTGCCATCAGTGAGCAGGATTATGGGGCCAACGTCCTGACTTTC.

This clonotype has a count of ten or more. The CDR3 DNA is TGTGCCAGCAGCTTAGCGGGGGCTAGCGGGGGATTCTCTGGGGCCAACGTCCTGACTTTC. Translated: CASSLAGASGGFSGANVLTF. V usage is TRBV7-8 and J usage is TRBJ2-6, with 10 bases matching TRBD2. J was trimmed by 0 bases and V by 0 bases; bases with no gene match: 8. CDR3 length: 20 residues. CDR1 and CDR2 (germline): SGHVS, FQNEAQ.

This clonotype was detected ten times or more. The chain couples TRBV28 to TRBJ2-1, with TRBD2 matching 10 bases. The germline V gene encodes CDR1 MDHEN and CDR2 SYDVKM. The CDR3 sequence is 17 residues long. The trim removed 8 bases at V and 7 bases at J, leaving 17 bases unmatched. CDR3: CASGLITGTSDSNEQFF. In nucleotides, the CDR3 is TGTGCCAGCGGACTCATAACCGGGACTAGCGATTCGAATGAGCAGTTCTTC.

Of note for this clonotype: One end of the junction is discordant with germline, which a read error may explain. This chain connects TRBV11-2 to TRBJ2-1, with 8 nucleotides matching TRBD2. CDR3 length equals 16 residues. Germline loops: CDR1 SGHAT, CDR2 FQNNGV. CDR3 loop: CVSSYVTSGGYDEQFF. The CDR3 region has the DNA TGTGTCAGCAGCTACGTAACTAGCGGTGGATACGATGAGCAGTTCTTC.

The chain employs TRBV6-6 and TRBJ2-7; 10 bases agree with TRBD2. V was clipped by 4 bases and J by 4 bases; unmatched bases: 4. Germline CDR1 and CDR2: MNHNY and SVGAGI (reference sequence). The CDR3 spans 14 residues. The CDR3 reads CASSSASGSYEQYF. The CDR3 coding sequence is TGTGCCAGCAGTTCAGCTAGCGGGAGTTACGAGCAGTACTTC.

The sample holds one count of this clonotype. Sequence at one end of the junction differs from germline and may be a read error. The V and J genes are TRBV11-2 and TRBJ2-5; 9 bases align to TRBD2. CDR3 length: 13 amino acids. CDR1 SGHAT and CDR2 FQNNGV come from the germline V gene. The DNA for the CDR3 is TGTGCCAGAAGCTTAGCGGGAGCGGGGACCCAGTACTTT. It yields the protein CARSLAGAGTQYF.

Remarks on this clonotype: The junction departs from the called germline gene at one end, perhaps through a read error. The gene calls are TRBV7-9 and TRBJ2-7; tentatively, D is TRBD2 (6 bases). CDR3 length equals 15 residues. The germline V gene encodes CDR1 SEHNR and CDR2 FQNEAQ (reference sequence). For the CDR3, the DNA is TGTACCAGCAGCTTAGACGGCGGTGGCGGGGTCGAGCAGAACTTC. It yields the protein CTSSLDGGGGVEQNF.

Concerning this clonotype itself: This could be a read error, since a much larger clone is one nucleotide away. The chain uses TRBV4-1 and TRBJ2-3, with D uncertain. CDR1 and CDR2 from the germline V gene are MGHRA and YSYEKL. This CDR3 region has 14 residues. The chain's CDR3 is CASSPRSRTDMQYF. The CDR3 DNA is TGCGCCAGCAGCCCACGAAGTCGCACAGATATGCAGTATTTT.

This clonotype has a count of ten or more. The rearrangement joins TRBV5-4 to TRBJ2-1, with TRBD2 matching 11 bases. The CDR3 covers 16 residues. The junction had 4 bases not matched to a gene; V was cut back by 2 bases and J by 3 bases. Germline assignment: CDR1 SGHNT and CDR2 YYREEE (reference sequence). Here the CDR3 reads CASSFPGTSGYNEQFF. The CDR3 nucleotides are TGTGCCAGCAGCTTCCCAGGGACTAGCGGCTACAATGAGCAGTTCTTC. The entire variable domain, with the rest obtained from reference TRBV5-4 and TRBJ2-1, is as follows: ETGVTQSPTHLIKTRGQQVTLRCSSQSGHNTVSWYQQALGQGPQFIFQYYREEENGRGNFPPRFSGLQFPNYSSELNVNALELDDSALYLCASSFPGTSGYNEQFFGPGTRLTVL.

Concerning this clonotype: At one end, the junction sequence differs from germline, possibly due to a read error. CDR3 sequence reads: CAISETTVNLPQHF. Here the CDR3 DNA reads TGTGCCATCTCAGAGACTACAGTCAATCTGCCCCAGCATTTT. J is TRBJ1-5 and V is TRBV10-3, with D unclear. This CDR3 spans 14 amino acids. The V gene's germline CDR1 is ENHRY and CDR2 SYGVKD.

This chain connects TRBV5-1 to TRBJ1-1; the D gene is possibly TRBD1 (5 bases). The CDR3 consists of 18 residues. Deletions cut 0 bases from V and 4 bases from J, with 22 bases between. CDR1 SGHRS and CDR2 YFSETQ come from the germline V gene. The CDR3 region is CASSLEGWIPSESTEAFF. The CDR3 region has the DNA TGCGCCAGCAGCTTGGAGGGGTGGATACCGTCAGAGAGCACTGAAGCTTTCTTT.

Regarding this clonotype: This may be a read error: a much more frequent sequence differs by one nucleotide. The chain carries TRBV30 and TRBJ1-4, with D possibly matching TRBD1 (5 bases). Germline lookup yields CDR1 GTSNPN and CDR2 SVGIG (reference sequence). This CDR3 is built from 14 residues. Trimming stripped 3 bases from V and 3 bases from J, with 11 bases between. Here the CDR3 reads CAWSHGTANEKLFF. In DNA form, the CDR3 reads TGTGCCTGGAGCCATGGGACTGCTAATGAAAAACTGTTTTTT.

To note about this clonotype: A read error may explain this, as a much larger clone is one base away. The chain combines TRBV6-5 with TRBJ2-3; possible D gene TRBD2, 5 bases. This CDR3 is 14 amino acids long. Deletions cut 8 bases from V and 2 bases from J, with 14 bases between. The germline V gene has CDR1 MNHEY and CDR2 SVGAGI. DNA of the CDR3: TGTGCCAGCGGAGGACCGATCTCCACAGATACGCAGTATTTT. Translation gives CASGGPISTDTQYF.

A note on this clonotype: The junction shows a germline mismatch at one end, possibly a read error. The chain couples TRBV4-2 to TRBJ1-1; no definite D call. The CDR3 covers 16 residues. Germline CDR1 reads LGHNA; CDR2 reads YNFKEQ. The CDR3 DNA reads TGTTCCAGCAGCCAAGGTCTTGCGACACGGAACACTGAAGCTTTCTTT. It is translated as CSSSQGLATRNTEAFF.

The table lists this clonotype with many counts. This chain joins TRBV14 and TRBJ1-6; a weak D match, TRBD1 (6 bases). From germline, CDR1 is SGHDN and CDR2 FVKESK. CDR3 size: 14 residues. The V and J ends lost 2 bases and 7 bases respectively, with 9 bases between them. In DNA, the CDR3 is TGTGCCAGCAGCCAATTCAGGGGAAATTCACCCCTCCACTTT. This translates into CASSQFRGNSPLHF.

The gene calls are TRBV4-2 and TRBJ2-3; 10 positions agree with TRBD2. This CDR3 comprises 20 residues. With 1 base clipped from V and 1 base from J, the junction kept 14 bases outside the gene matches. Germline CDR1 and CDR2: LGHNA and YNFKEQ. The CDR3, as DNA: TGTGCCAGCAGCCAAGTGGGGAGGGGGGGCCTAGCGGGGGGCACAGATACGCAGTATTTT. Its protein is CASSQVGRGGLAGGTDTQYF.

As to this clonotype: Compared with germline, one end of the junction differs, possibly owing to a read error. The chain has TRBV12-3 or TRBV12-4 and TRBJ2-1, with 16 bases lining up with TRBD2. This CDR3 contains 14 residues. DNA of the CDR3: TGCGCCAGCGGGACTAGCGGGAGGGGGTATGAGCAGTTCTTC. It encodes CASGTSGRGYEQFF.

As regards this clonotype: The junction and the germline gene differ at one end; a read error may be behind it. This chain connects TRBV7-9 to TRBJ2-5; D might be TRBD2 (6 bases). Per the germline V gene, CDR1 is SEHNR and CDR2 is FQNEAQ (reference sequence). The CDR3 totals 15 residues. In nucleotides, the CDR3 is TGTGTCAGCAGCTTACGTCCGGCGGGGCAAGAGACCCAGTACTTC. It encodes CVSSLRPAGQETQYF.

This clonotype was counted a few times. The chain combines TRBV4-1 with TRBJ2-7; D is ambiguous. V dropped 0 bases and J dropped 0 bases, with 12 bases sitting between them. There are 16 residues in the CDR3. Germline assignment: CDR1 MGHRA and CDR2 YSYEKL. The CDR3 region has the DNA TGCGCCAGCAGCCAAGATTGGCTCAGGAGCTCCTACGAGCAGTACTTC. It translates to CASSQDWLRSSYEQYF.

Points on this clonotype: This may stem from a read error, because a much larger clone lies one nucleotide away. This sequence joins TRBV10-1 and TRBJ2-3; 9 bases map to TRBD2. The CDR3 covers 13 residues. Germline V gene lookup returns CDR1 WNHNN and CDR2 SYGVQD (reference sequence). This chain's CDR3 is CASAGGPTDTLYF. The CDR3 DNA sequence: TGCGCCAGCGCGGGAGGGCCGACAGATACGCTGTATTTT.

Comments on this clonotype: The junction differs from germline at one of its ends, possibly a read error. The chain employs TRBV5-4 and TRBJ2-4, with D maybe TRBD2 (6 bases). Germline values: CDR1 SGHNT, CDR2 YYREEE (reference sequence). This CDR3 has 15 amino acids. For the CDR3, the DNA is TGCGCCAGCATCCCACGGGACTCAGCCAAAAACATTCAGTACTTC. Protein sequence: CASIPRDSAKNIQYF.